This T cell receptor beta chain was sequenced for a study of monozygotic twins with inflammatory bowel disease. Study results and caveats: There was no way to distinguish the different T cell subtypes.

About this clonotype: Antigen unknown.

Added by template switching were UMIs that each held a 6-nucleotide sample barcode. TCRdb reprocessed the 5' RACE reads and stores each CDR3 protein as one record, lacking DNA. Its listing shows a few hundred thousand distinct CDR3 sequences. Germline V gene data show CDR1 as ENHRY and CDR2 as SYGVKD. The length of the CDR3 is 14 residues. Sequenced input: blood. The receptor comes from a human donor with ulcerative colitis or Crohn's disease, or a healthy co-twin of an affected twin (not recorded which). This chain connects TRBV10-3 to TRBJ2-7; TCRdb picks TRBD1, but there is no DNA to check that call. CDR3 sequence: CAISESELTGERYF.